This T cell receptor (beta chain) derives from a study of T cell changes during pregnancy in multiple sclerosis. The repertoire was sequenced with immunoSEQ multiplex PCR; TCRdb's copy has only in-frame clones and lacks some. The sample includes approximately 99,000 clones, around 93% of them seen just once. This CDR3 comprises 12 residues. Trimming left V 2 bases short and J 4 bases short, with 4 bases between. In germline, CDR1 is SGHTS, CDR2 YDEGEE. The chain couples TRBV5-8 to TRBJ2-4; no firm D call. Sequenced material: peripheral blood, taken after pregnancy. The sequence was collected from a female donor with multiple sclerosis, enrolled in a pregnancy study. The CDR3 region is CASSLQKNIQYF. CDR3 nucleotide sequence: TGTGCCAGCAGCTTACAGAAAAACATTCAGTACTTC.